The present T cell receptor (beta chain) was sequenced within a study of cytomegalovirus exposure and HLA in healthy donors. Study information: Clustering assigned over 70% of the approximately 400 genotyped donors to the Caucasian-associated ancestry cluster. General study findings and limits: According to the study, around 150 TCR beta chains were cytomegalovirus-associated. Per a prior analysis, the majority of TCR beta V segments were productive roughly 87% or roughly 30% of the time.

The CDR3 runs to 13 residues. The ends were cut back, 4 bases at V and 5 bases at J, with 11 bases in the middle. Germline assignment: CDR1 MNHNY and CDR2 SVGAGI (reference sequence). In the case of this clone: Its antigen is unidentified.

PCR primers comprised 60 Vbeta and 13 Jbeta primers. Authors' data handling: A later analysis counted 65 million to 80 million unique TCR beta chains, some 11 million shared. The repertoire was sequenced with immunoSEQ multiplex PCR; TCRdb's copy has only in-frame clones and lacks some. That table gives V, J and clone size, and the DNA gave D and trimming. Among some 83,000 clones listed, 70% to 75% were seen once. Input material: PBMCs. This sequence was found in a man between 60 and 75 years old in good health and CMV-seronegative. This sequence joins TRBV6-6 and TRBJ1-2; no clear D gene. Written as DNA, the CDR3 is TGTGCCAGCAGTTCGCTAGAGATTTATGGCTACACCTTC. Its protein is CASSSLEIYGYTF.